The 8 T cell receptor beta chains reported below all come from one sample, sequenced in a study of post-analysis software for immune sequencing data. Study-wide findings and caveats: Roughly five TRBV segments were more frequent in patients than controls; TRBV5-6, TRBV5-1 and TRBV20-1 belonged to this group.

TCR beta libraries were prepared from cDNA with unique molecular identifiers. TCRdb itself ran the PCR reads through MiXCR, one entry per CDR3 protein. The sample comprises about 820,000 distinct CDR3 sequences, under 70% of which are singletons, and roughly 4.4% rests with the top ten. Their antigen targets remain unknown. The material sequenced was blood. The receptors were sampled from a girl aged 5-17 years with multiple sclerosis.

The chain links TRBV12-5 to TRBJ2-1; either TRBD1 or TRBD2 may supply D (5 bases each). Germline CDR1 reads LGHNT; CDR2 reads FRNRAP. Trimming removed 11 bases at V and 10 bases at J, with 21 bases between. This CDR3 spans 13 amino acids. CDR3 protein: CASSDLGDGEQFF. CDR3 bases: TGTGCTTCTTCAGACTTAGGGGACGGGGAGCAGTTCTTC.

This clonotype was detected a few times. This chain joins TRBV7-3 and TRBJ2-1, with D hard to call. Trimming cost V 6 bases and J 3 bases, with 9 bases left between them. The CDR3 sequence is 13 residues long. Germline V gives CDR1 SGHTA, CDR2 FQGTGA. The CDR3 region is CASSRDNYNEQFF. The CDR3 bases are TGTGCCAGCAGTCGAGACAACTACAATGAGCAGTTCTTC.

In its sample, this clonotype was seen a few times. The chain links TRBV7-9 to TRBJ2-3, with a weak D call TRBD2 (6 bases). V was cut by 5 bases and J by 3 bases, with 12 bases left in between. This CDR3 is built from 14 residues. CDR1 and CDR2 (germline): SEHNR, FQNEAQ (reference sequence). The CDR3 is CASSDSGGTDTQYF. The CDR3 DNA follows: TGTGCCAGCAGCGATAGCGGAGGAACAGATACGCAGTATTTT.

The chain carries TRBV7-6 and TRBJ2-1; D remains ambiguous. Per the germline V gene, CDR1 is SGHVS and CDR2 is FNYEAQ. The CDR3 runs to 13 residues. V was clipped by 5 bases and J by 9 bases, with 14 bases between them. CDR3 sequence (DNA): TGTGCCAGCAGCCCCAGTCCGACGAGTGAGCAGTTCTTC. This translates into CASSPSPTSEQFF.

This clonotype was recorded a few times. The chain carries TRBV5-1 and TRBJ2-3; a weak D match, TRBD2 (5 bases). V lost 4 bases to trimming and J lost 1 base, with 22 bases between them. The germline V gene has CDR1 SGHRS and CDR2 YFSETQ. This CDR3 is 18 amino acids long. CDR3 sequence (DNA): TGCGCCAGCAGCCCATGTACCCAGATAGCGTCGTGCACAGATACGCAGTATTTT. Its protein product is CASSPCTQIASCTDTQYF.

V gene TRBV29-1 combines with J gene TRBJ2-7; 7 bases align to TRBD1. Germline-derived CDR1 and CDR2 are SQVTM and ANQGSEA. The J segment lost 2 bases and the V segment lost 5 bases, leaving 6 bases of the junction unmatched. The CDR3 has 13 amino acids. CDR3 region: CSVLTGTTYEQYF. The CDR3 coding sequence is TGCAGCGTTCTGACAGGGACGACCTACGAGCAGTACTTC.

This clonotype turned up a few times. The gene calls are TRBV12-3 or TRBV12-4 and TRBJ2-5, with D unresolved. The CDR3 is 14 amino acids. The V gene lost 6 bases and the J gene lost 4 bases, with 15 bases spanning the gap. This CDR3 is CASSPMGIAETQYF. The CDR3 DNA sequence: TGTGCCAGCAGCCCCATGGGGATAGCAGAGACCCAGTACTTC.

As regards this clonotype: Mismatch with germline at one junction end may stem from a read error. The genes are TRBV6-4 and TRBJ2-1, with D possibly matching TRBD2 (6 bases). The CDR3 consists of 15 residues. In germline, CDR1 is MRHNA, CDR2 SNTAGT. The CDR3 sequence is CASSDSSGGANEPFF. CDR3 nucleotides: TGTGCCAGCAGTGACTCTAGCGGAGGGGCCAATGAGCCGTTCTTC.